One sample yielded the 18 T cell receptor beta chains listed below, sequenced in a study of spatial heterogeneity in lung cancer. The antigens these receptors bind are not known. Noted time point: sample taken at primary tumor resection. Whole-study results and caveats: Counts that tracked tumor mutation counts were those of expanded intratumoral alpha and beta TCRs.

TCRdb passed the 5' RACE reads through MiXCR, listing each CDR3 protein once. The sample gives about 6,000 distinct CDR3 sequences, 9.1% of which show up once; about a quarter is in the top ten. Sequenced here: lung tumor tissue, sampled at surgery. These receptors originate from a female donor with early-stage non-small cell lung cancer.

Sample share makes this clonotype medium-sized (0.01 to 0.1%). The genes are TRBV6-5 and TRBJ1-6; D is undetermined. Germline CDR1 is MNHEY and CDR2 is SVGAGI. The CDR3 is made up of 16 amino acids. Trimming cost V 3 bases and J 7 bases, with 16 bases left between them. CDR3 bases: TGTGCCAGCAGTTATTTTCGGCCAGGTGAAAATTCACCCCTCCACTTT. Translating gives CASSYFRPGENSPLHF.

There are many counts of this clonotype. The CDR3 loop is CASSLAGSPSAYGYTF. For the CDR3, the DNA is TGTGCCAGCAGCTTAGCGGGCAGCCCTTCCGCTTATGGCTACACCTTC. The chain carries TRBV7-2 and TRBJ1-2; D gene unclear. CDR1 and CDR2 (germline): SGHTA, FQGNSA. V lost 0 bases and J 5 bases, leaving 16 bases between the germline ends. The CDR3 extends over 16 amino acids.

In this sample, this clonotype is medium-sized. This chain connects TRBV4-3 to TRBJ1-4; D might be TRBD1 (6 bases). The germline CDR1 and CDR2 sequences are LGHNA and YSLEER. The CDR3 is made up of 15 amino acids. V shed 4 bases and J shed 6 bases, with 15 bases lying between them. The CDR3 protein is CASSLPGARYEKLFF. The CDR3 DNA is TGCGCCAGCAGCCTCCCAGGGGCGCGGTATGAAAAACTGTTTTTT.

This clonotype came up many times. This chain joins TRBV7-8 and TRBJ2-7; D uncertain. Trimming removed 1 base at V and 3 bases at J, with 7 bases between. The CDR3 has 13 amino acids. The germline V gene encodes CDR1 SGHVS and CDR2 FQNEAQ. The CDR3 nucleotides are TGTGCCAGCAGCTTAGACGGTTACTACGAGCAGTACTTC. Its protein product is CASSLDGYYEQYF.

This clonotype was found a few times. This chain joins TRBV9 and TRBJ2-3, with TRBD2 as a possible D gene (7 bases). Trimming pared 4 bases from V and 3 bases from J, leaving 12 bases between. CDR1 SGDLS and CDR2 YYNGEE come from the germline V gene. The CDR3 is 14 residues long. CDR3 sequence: CASSRGAGTDTQYF. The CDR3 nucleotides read TGTGCCAGCAGCCGGGGGGCCGGGACAGATACGCAGTATTTT. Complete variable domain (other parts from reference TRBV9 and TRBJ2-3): DSGVTQTPKHLITATGQRVTLRCSPRSGDLSVYWYQQSLDQGLQFLIQYYNGEERAKGNILERFSAQQFPDLHSELNLSSLELGDSALYFCASSRGAGTDTQYFGPGTRLTVL.

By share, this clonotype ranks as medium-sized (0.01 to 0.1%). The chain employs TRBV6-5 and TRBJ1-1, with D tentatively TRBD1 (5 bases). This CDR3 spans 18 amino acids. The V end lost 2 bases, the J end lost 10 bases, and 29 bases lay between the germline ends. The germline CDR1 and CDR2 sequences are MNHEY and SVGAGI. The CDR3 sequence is CASSYTWLASRAQGSAFF. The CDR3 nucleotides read TGTGCCAGCAGTTACACCTGGCTGGCTTCTCGAGCTCAGGGTTCAGCTTTCTTT.

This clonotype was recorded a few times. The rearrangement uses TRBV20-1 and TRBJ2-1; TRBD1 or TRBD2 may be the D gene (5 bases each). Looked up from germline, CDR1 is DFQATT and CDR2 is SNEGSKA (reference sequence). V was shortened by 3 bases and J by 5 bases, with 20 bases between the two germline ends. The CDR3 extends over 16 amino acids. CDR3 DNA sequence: TGCAGTGCTAGCCCTCGGGACGCCCTCCTGGACAATGAGCAGTTCTTC. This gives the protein CSASPRDALLDNEQFF.

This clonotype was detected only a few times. The CDR3 nucleotides read TGTGCCAGCAGTGAAGGGGGGACGGTTGGCTACACCTTC. Translating it yields CASSEGGTVGYTF. The rearrangement links TRBV28 to TRBJ1-2; D may be TRBD1 (6 bases). V was pared by 5 bases and J by 7 bases, with 14 bases between. This CDR3 is built from 13 residues. CDR1 and CDR2 (germline): MDHEN, SYDVKM.

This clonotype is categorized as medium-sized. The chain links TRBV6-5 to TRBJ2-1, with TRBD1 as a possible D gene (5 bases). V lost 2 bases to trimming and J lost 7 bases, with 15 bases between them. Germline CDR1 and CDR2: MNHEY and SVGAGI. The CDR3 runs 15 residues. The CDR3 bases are TGTGCCAGCAGTTACCTAAGGACACCCCGTAATGAGCAGTTCTTC. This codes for CASSYLRTPRNEQFF.

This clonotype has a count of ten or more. The CDR3 nucleotides read TGCAGTGCTAGAAAAGCGGGACTTTACAATGAGCAGTTCTTC. Its protein product is CSARKAGLYNEQFF. The V call is TRBV20-1, the J call TRBJ2-1; 7 positions match TRBD2. V shed 2 bases and J 4 bases; nucleotides not matched to a gene: 5. The CDR3 loop spans 14 amino acids. Germline V lookup: CDR1 DFQATT, CDR2 SNEGSKA (reference sequence).

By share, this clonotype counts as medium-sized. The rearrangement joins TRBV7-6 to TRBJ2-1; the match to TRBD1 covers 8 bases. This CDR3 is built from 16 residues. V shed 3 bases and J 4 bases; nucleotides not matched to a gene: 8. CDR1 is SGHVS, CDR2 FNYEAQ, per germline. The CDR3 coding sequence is TGTGCCAGCAGCTTCTCTCAGGGGGCCCGATACAATGAGCAGTTCTTC. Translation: CASSFSQGARYNEQFF.

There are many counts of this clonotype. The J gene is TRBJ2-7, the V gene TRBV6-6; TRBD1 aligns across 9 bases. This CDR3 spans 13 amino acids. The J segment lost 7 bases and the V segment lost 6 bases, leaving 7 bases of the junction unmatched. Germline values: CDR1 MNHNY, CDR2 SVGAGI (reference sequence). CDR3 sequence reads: CASRGTGPTEQYF. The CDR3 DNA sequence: TGTGCCAGCAGGGGGACAGGGCCTACGGAGCAGTACTTC.

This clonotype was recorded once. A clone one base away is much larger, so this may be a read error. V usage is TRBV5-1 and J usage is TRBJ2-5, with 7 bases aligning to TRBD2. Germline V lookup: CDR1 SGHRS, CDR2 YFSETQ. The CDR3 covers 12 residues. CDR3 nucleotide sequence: TGCGTCAGCAGCTTTCGCGGGGGATTGGAGTACTTC. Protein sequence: CVSSFRGGLEYF.

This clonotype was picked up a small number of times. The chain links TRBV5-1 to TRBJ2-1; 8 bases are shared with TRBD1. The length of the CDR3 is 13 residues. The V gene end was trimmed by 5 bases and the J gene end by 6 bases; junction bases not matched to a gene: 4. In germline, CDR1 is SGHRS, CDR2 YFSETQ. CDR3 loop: CASSYGQGNEQFF. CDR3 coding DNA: TGCGCCAGCAGTTACGGACAGGGCAATGAGCAGTTCTTC.

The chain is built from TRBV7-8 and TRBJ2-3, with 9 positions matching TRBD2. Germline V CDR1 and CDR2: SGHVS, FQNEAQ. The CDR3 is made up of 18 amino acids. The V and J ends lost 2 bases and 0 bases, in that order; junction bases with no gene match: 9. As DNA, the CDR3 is TGTGCCAGCAGCTTAACTTGGCGGGGGGGCGGCAGCACAGATACGCAGTATTTT. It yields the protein CASSLTWRGGGSTDTQYF. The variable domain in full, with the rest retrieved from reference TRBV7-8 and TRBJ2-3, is GAGVSQSPRYKVAKRGQDVALRCDPISGHVSLFWYQQALGQGPEFLTYFQNEAQLDKSGLPSDRFFAERPEGSVSTLKIQRTQQEDSAVYLCASSLTWRGGGSTDTQYFGPGTRLTVL.

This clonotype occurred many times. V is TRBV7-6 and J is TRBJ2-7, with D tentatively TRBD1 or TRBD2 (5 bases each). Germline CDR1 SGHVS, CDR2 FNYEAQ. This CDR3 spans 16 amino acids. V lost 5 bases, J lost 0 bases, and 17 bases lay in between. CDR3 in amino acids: CASSIMAGASSYEQYF. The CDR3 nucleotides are TGTGCCAGCAGCATTATGGCCGGGGCCAGCTCCTACGAGCAGTACTTC.

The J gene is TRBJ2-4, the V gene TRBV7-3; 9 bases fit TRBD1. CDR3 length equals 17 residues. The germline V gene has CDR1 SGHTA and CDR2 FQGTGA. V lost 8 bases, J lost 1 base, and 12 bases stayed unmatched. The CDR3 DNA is TGTGCCAGCTCACAGCCACAGGGGGCGCGGGCCAAAAACATTCAGTACTTC. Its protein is CASSQPQGARAKNIQYF.

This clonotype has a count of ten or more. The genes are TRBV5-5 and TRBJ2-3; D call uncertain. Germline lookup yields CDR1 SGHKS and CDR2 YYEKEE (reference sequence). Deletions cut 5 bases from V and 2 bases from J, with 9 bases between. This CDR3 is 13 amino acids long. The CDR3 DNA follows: TGTGCCAGCAGAGGTAGATACACAGATACGCAGTATTTT. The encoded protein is CASRGRYTDTQYF. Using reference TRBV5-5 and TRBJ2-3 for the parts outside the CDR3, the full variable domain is DAGVTQSPTHLIKTRGQQVTLRCSPISGHKSVSWYQQVLGQGPQFIFQYYEKEERGRGNFPDRFSARQFPNYSSELNVNALLLGDSALYLCASRGRYTDTQYFGPGTRLTVL.